This T cell receptor (beta chain) was documented in a study of T-cell memory formation after mild COVID-19. Notes on the study in general: Second-wave clones reaching peak frequency on day 37 lacked confirmed SARS-CoV-2 specificity.

With respect to this clonotype: Its antigen remains unidentified.

Per germline, CDR1 SQVTM and CDR2 ANQGSEA. The V gene lost 4 bases and the J gene lost 0 bases, with 9 bases spanning the gap. The CDR3 consists of 13 residues. Each CDR3 protein is one row after TCRdb ran MiXCR on the 5' RACE reads. The data hold 190,000 or so distinct CDR3 sequences, with about 22% observed a single time. The TCR sequence derives from an adult woman who had mild COVID-19 (a few samples of this study predate the infection). Cell type and time point are not known. The rearrangement links TRBV29-1 to TRBJ1-1; tentative D call: TRBD1 (5 bases). The sample taken for sequencing was PBMCs or a T cell subset sorted from them (not recorded which). The CDR3 loop is CSVGGTVNTEAFF. DNA for the CDR3: TGCAGCGTTGGGGGGACGGTGAACACTGAAGCTTTCTTT.